The next 3 T cell receptor beta chains were all read from a single sample in a study of T cells after yellow fever vaccination. TCRdb fed the 5' RACE reads into MiXCR, producing one record per CDR3 protein. The sample contains 110,000 to 150,000 distinct CDR3 sequences, approximately 6.6% of which appear only once. Sequenced material: CD4+ T cells sorted from PBMCs, taken 10 days after the yellow fever booster vaccination. The origin of the receptors is a man aged 30-40 years who received the YFV17D yellow fever vaccine.

This clonotype came up many times. This chain joins TRBV12-3 or TRBV12-4 and TRBJ2-7, with D maybe TRBD2 (6 bases). The CDR3 is 14 amino acids. V was clipped by 3 bases and J by 5 bases, with 14 bases between them. The CDR3 region has the DNA TGTGCCAGCAGTTTGACTAGTCAATGGCACGAGCAGTACTTC. It specifies CASSLTSQWHEQYF.

The sample holds many counts of this clonotype. This rearrangement joins TRBV5-1 to TRBJ2-5; 14 bases match TRBD2. This CDR3 is built from 16 residues. Germline V CDR1 and CDR2: SGHRS, YFSETQ. The V gene end was trimmed by 4 bases and the J gene end by 1 base; junction bases not matched to a gene: 3. The CDR3 is CASSNGLAGGQETQYF. Here the CDR3 DNA reads TGCGCCAGCAGCAACGGACTAGCGGGAGGCCAAGAGACCCAGTACTTC.

Ten or more counts support this clonotype. The chain has TRBV18 and TRBJ2-7; perhaps D is TRBD1 or TRBD2 (7 bases each). This CDR3 has 15 residues. V lost 3 bases and J lost 3, with 15 bases in between. The germline V gene has CDR1 KGHSH and CDR2 LQKENI. CDR3 bases: TGTGCCAGCTCACCGTCAGGGGGAGGGAACTACGAGCAGTACTTC. It yields the protein CASSPSGGGNYEQYF.